This T cell receptor beta chain was identified during a study of human T cells and chemical hapten exposure. TCRdb re-analysed the RACE reads in MiXCR, keeping a single row per CDR3 protein. Altogether 40,000 to 60,000 distinct CDR3 sequences are present, 8% to 9.5% being singletons, with the ten largest covering approximately 4.5%. Time point of the sample: patch test 1, 2 weeks after DPC sensitization. This sample's treatment: therapeutic diphenylcyclopropenone sensitization with weekly scalp DPC. General study findings and limits: Controls formed significantly fewer large CDR3 similarity clusters than expanded TCRs did. There was no change with DPC sensitization in TCRs above 1 in 1000 frequency. Each of the donors had alopecia, so their immune responses may not resemble those of healthy people.

The CDR3 sequence is 14 residues long. Trimming removed 6 bases from V and 0 bases from J, with 13 bases in between. Germline loops: CDR1 SQVTM, CDR2 ANQGSEA. This clonotype was seen repeatedly, ten times or more. Its antigen remains unidentified. The receptor was derived from a woman in her forties or fifties with alopecia areata. Some clones in this sample may be carry-over from other donors' samples. J is TRBJ2-3 and V is TRBV29-1, with D possibly matching TRBD2 (6 bases). This sample comprised whole blood, obtained in connection with sensitization to the hapten diphenylcyclopropenone (DPC). The CDR3, as DNA: TGCAGCGTGACTAGTTTCACTAGCACAGATACGCAGTATTTT. Protein sequence: CSVTSFTSTDTQYF.